This T cell receptor (beta chain) came from a study of early T cells in non-severe SARS-CoV-2 infection (dated by TCRdb to 2020 to 2022). Background for the entire study: Because TCR sequencing was done on bulk RNA from unsorted whole blood, the alpha and beta chains could not be paired. General findings and caveats noted by the study authors: Matching against VDJdb was skewed toward anti-spike CD8 responses, likely underestimated virus-specific expansions, and missed private and CD4 specificities.

This clonotype came up a few times. Its antigen is unknown. No much larger clone is present one base from it, and per-base qualities are unavailable. This was a case-control study nested in a cohort of healthcare workers in London, UK, who had nasopharyngeal swab PCR tests and blood samples taken every week. Healthcare workers were recruited during the week of the UK lockdown, between 23 and 31 March 2020, and followed weekly for up to roughly 15 weeks. The library was prepared using 5' RACE. For sequencing, a NextSeq 500 was employed. In the TCR library protocol, unique molecular identifiers were attached to individual cDNA molecules to correct for PCR bias and sequencing error. Both TCR alpha and beta chains were sequenced, and tight co-correlation was observed between alpha and beta sequence abundances in each sample. The published analysis was carried out like this. Decombinator V4 was used to perform V gene, J gene and CDR3 annotation of TCR sequences. TCRs were defined as expanded if a significant change between any two time points was detected under a Poisson model with p below 0.0001. Abundances of TCRs were expressed as counts per million after normalisation to the total number of TCRs sequenced in each sample. MAIT TCRs were defined by TRAV1-2 paired with TRAJ12, TRAJ20 or TRAJ33, and iNKT TCRs by TRAV10 paired with TRAJ18. VDJdb, accessed 1 November 2021, was searched for CMV, EBV and SARS-CoV-2 annotated TCRs, excluding TCRs annotated for multiple antigens. The public reads were quality trimmed at Q25 with fastp and then assembled into clones with MiXCR by TCRdb, keeping productive beta chains. Every distinct CDR3 protein forms one entry, paired with its most common genes and DNA. These V and J calls are TCRdb output, not the study's own analysis. This sample has roughly 55,000 distinct CDR3 sequences in its table, and 11% of those were observed once. The ten largest clonotypes hold 9.5% to 13% of the sample.

V is reduced by 6 bases and J by 7 bases, leaving a spacing of 12 bases between them. Measured from the cysteine to the phenylalanine, the CDR3 is 12 residues long. Here the CDR3 DNA is all that survives: 36 bases in frame from base 1. The germline V gene provides CDR1 MGHRA and CDR2 YSYEKL. This chain is built from TRBV4-1 and TRBJ1-2, with TRBD1 as a weak D call on 5 bases. Source material: whole blood. The receptor's source is an adult who was a healthcare worker with PCR-confirmed SARS-CoV-2 infection or an uninfected control (not recorded which). The DNA sequence is given as TGCGCCAGCAGGGCAGGGATCTCTGGCTACACCTTC. It codes for CASRAGISGYTF.